The TCR beta chain described here comes from a study of T cells in Graves' hyperthyroidism and ophthalmopathy. Study outcomes and limitations: Prediction of ophthalmopathy progression came a median approximately 6.5 months pre-onset.

This clonotype was picked up a small number of times. The antigen remains unidentified. What was amplified from RNA transcripts were TCR beta CDR3 regions. Initially, a first-round RT-PCR of the TCR CDR3 employed the HTBI primer set. TCRdb reprocessed the multiplex PCR reads via MiXCR and lists one record per CDR3 protein. The table lists 330,000 or so distinct CDR3 sequences, approximately 19% of them singletons. Fresh peripheral blood, 9.5 to 10 ml of it, supplied the PBMCs. Sequencing was carried out using blood. The clonotype was recovered from a man between 50 and 59 years old with Graves' ophthalmopathy.

CDR3 sequence reads: CAISATEGNTIYF. The CDR3 DNA reads as TGTGCCATCAGTGCTACAGAAGGAAACACCATATATTTT. The rearrangement joins TRBV10-3 to TRBJ1-3; no reliable D call. The length of the CDR3 is 13 residues. Germline assignment: CDR1 ENHRY and CDR2 SYGVKD. Between the trimmed V and J ends, which lost 4 bases and 4 bases, there was a span of 8 bases.